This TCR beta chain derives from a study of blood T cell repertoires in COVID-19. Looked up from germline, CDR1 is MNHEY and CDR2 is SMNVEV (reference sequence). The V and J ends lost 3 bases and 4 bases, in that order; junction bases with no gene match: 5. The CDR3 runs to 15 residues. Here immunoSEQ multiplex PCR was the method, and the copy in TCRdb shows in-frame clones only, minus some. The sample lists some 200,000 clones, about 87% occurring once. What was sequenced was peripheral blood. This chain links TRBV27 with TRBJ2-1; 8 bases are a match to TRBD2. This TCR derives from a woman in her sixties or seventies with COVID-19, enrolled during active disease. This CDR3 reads CASSFRGGRYNEQFF. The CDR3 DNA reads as TGTGCCAGCAGTTTTCGCGGGGGGAGATACAATGAGCAGTTCTTC.